This T cell receptor (beta chain) was profiled in a study of STAT5B mutations in CD4+ large granular lymphocyte leukemia. The germline V gene has CDR1 SGDLS and CDR2 YYNGEE. V gave up 0 bases and J gave up 3 bases; unmatched junction bases: 3. The CDR3 length is 15 residues. For this clone: Its antigen is not known.

General study findings and limits: Patient CD4-sorted repertoires stayed more clonal than healthy ones after leukemic-clone removal. Approximately 25% of private leukemic clonotypes occurred rarely in other patients' non-leukemic repertoires.

Method: immunoSEQ multiplex PCR; TCRdb's copy keeps in-frame clones and lacks some. The table records 20,000 or so clones, over 65% of them present only once. The source material was CD4+ T cells from blood buffy coats. The V call is TRBV9, the J call TRBJ2-3, with TRBD2 matching over 8 bases. This clonotype originated in a human donor in good health. The DNA for the CDR3 is TGTGCCAGCAGCGTAGCGGGAGGGTTTACAGATACGCAGTATTTT. Translation gives CASSVAGGFTDTQYF.